One T cell receptor beta chain is described in this entry. Per the original data handling: How many nucleated cells were present was estimated from reference gene primer amplification. The protocol was immunoSEQ multiplex PCR, while the TCRdb copy is restricted to in-frame clones and leaves out a portion. V, J and clone size are taken as reported in that table, and D and trimming were inferred from the DNA itself. The sample includes about 70,000 clones, approximately 89% of them seen just once. These data are taken from a study of blood T cell repertoires in COVID-19. Study-wide context: Both acute and convalescent COVID-19 samples were obtained from the United States, Italy and Spain. The cDNA or gDNA used as material had been derived from T cells, B-cell-depleted T cells, or PBMCs.

Trimming at V came to 0 bases and at J to 2 bases, leaving 4 bases not matched to a gene. The germline gives CDR1 SGDLS, CDR2 YYNGEE. CDR3 length: 16 residues. This sequence was found in a woman of 80 years or more with active or convalescent COVID-19. The chain recombines TRBV9 with TRBJ2-1; 8 bases align to TRBD2. The sequencing sample was made of peripheral blood. The CDR3 protein is CASSVGTSGAYNEQFF. In DNA, the CDR3 is TGTGCCAGCAGCGTAGGCACTAGCGGAGCCTACAATGAGCAGTTCTTC.